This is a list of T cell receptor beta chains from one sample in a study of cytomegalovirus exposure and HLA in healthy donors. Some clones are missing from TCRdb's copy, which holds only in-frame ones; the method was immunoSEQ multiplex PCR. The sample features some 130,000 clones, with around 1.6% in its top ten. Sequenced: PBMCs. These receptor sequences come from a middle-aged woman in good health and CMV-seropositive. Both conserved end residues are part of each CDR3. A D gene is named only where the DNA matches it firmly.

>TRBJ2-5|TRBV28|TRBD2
TGTGCCAGCAGTGAAACTAGCGGGAGTATGAAGACCCAGTACTTC
CASSETSGSMKTQYF
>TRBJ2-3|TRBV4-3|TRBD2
TGCGCCAGCAGCCGAGAGCCTCGTCTAGCGGAGATCACAGATACGCAGTATTTT
CASSREPRLAEITDTQYF
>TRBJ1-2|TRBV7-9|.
TGTGCCAGCAGCTTAGCCATGGGCCTTTCCTATGGCTACACCTTC
CASSLAMGLSYGYTF
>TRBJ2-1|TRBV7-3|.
TGTGCCAGCAGCTTATCCGGGGGTACGGGCAATGAGCAGTTCTTC
CASSLSGGTGNEQFF
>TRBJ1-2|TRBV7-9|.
TGTGCCAGCAGCTCCCAGGGCTCCGCATATGGCTACACCTTC
CASSSQGSAYGYTF
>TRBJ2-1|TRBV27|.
TGTGCCAGCAGTTTTTACTCTGATCTCTACAATGAGCAGTTCTTC
CASSFYSDLYNEQFF
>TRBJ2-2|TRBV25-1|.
TGTGCCAGCAGTGCCTCTAGTTTCGGGGAGCTGTTTTTT
CASSASSFGELFF
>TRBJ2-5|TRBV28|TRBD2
TGTGCCAGCAGCCCGGGACTAGCGGGAACGGAGACCCAGTACTTC
CASSPGLAGTETQYF
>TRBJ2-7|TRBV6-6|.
TGTGCCAGCGCAAAAAGTCGGGACTCCCACCACGAGCAGTACTTC
CASAKSRDSHHEQYF
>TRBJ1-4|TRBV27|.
TGTGCCAGCAGTTTATCAACAGGGTGGAACGAAAAACTGTTTTTT
CASSLSTGWNEKLFF
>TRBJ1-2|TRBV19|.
TGTGCCAGTAGTACCCCGACAGGCGGCTATGGCTACACCTTC
CASSTPTGGYGYTF
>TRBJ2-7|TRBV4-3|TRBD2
TGCGCCAGCAGCCCAGCAAGCGGGGCCTCCTACGAGCAGTACTTC
CASSPASGASYEQYF
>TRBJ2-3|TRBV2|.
TGTGCCAGCAGTGAACCAGGGTCCCCCACAGATACGCAGTATTTT
CASSEPGSPTDTQYF
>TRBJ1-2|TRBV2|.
TGTGCCAGCAAGGGGATGTGGCGGGGCTACACCTTC
CASKGMWRGYTF
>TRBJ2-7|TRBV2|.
TGTGCCAGCAGTGAGCCCAGTCACTACGAGCAGTACTTC
CASSEPSHYEQYF
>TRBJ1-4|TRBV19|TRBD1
TGTGCCAGTAGCATCAACCCCGGGACAGTTAATGAAAAACTGTTTTTT
CASSINPGTVNEKLFF
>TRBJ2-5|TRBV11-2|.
TGTGCCAGCACCTCCCGCCCCAGGGGCGAAGAGACCCAGTACTTC
CASTSRPRGEETQYF
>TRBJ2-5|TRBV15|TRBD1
TGTGCCACCAGCGGAGGACAGGGGGAAGAGACCCAGTACTTC
CATSGGQGEETQYF
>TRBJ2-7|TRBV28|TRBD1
TGTGCCAGCAGTTTAAGCGGGACAGGGTGGTACGAGCAGTACTTC
CASSLSGTGWYEQYF
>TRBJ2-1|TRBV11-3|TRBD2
TGTGCCAGCAGCTTAGGACTAGCGAGCAATGAGCAGTTCTTC
CASSLGLASNEQFF
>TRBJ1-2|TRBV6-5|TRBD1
TGTGCCAGCAGTTCTAGGACAGGGGGCGTCTATGGCTACACCTTC
CASSSRTGGVYGYTF
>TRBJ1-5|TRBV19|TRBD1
TGTGCCAGTACCGGGGGACAGGGGAGCAATCAGCCCCAGCATTTT
CASTGGQGSNQPQHF
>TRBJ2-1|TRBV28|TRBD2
TGTGCCAGCAGTACCACCCAGCGGGAGGGCAACAATGAGCAGTTCTTC
CASSTTQREGNNEQFF
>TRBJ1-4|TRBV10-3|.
TGTGCCATCAGTGCCAGACAGTTTTCAACTAATGAAAAACTGTTTTTT
CAISARQFSTNEKLFF
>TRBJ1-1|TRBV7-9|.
TGTGCCAGCAGACAAGAGCGCACTGAAGCTTTCTTT
CASRQERTEAFF
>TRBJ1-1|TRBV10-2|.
TGCGCCAGCAGCCTATACAGTAACACTGAAGCTTTCTTT
CASSLYSNTEAFF
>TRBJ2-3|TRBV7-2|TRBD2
TGTGCCAGCAGCTCTACGGGACTAGCGGATACGCAGTATTTT
CASSSTGLADTQYF
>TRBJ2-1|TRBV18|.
TGTGCCAGCTCAAAGCGGATAGACGCCGATGAGCAGTTCTTC
CASSKRIDADEQFF
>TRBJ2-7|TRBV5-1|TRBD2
TGCGCCAGCAGCCCTCGGGAGGGCCACGAGCAGTACTTC
CASSPREGHEQYF
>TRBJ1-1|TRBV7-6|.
TGTGCCAGCAGCGTAGGGGCGGGGACTGAAGCTTTCTTT
CASSVGAGTEAFF
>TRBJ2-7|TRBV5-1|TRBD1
TGCGCCAGCAGCTCGGGACAGGGGACTCCCGGGACCTTCTACGAGCAGTACTTC
CASSSGQGTPGTFYEQYF
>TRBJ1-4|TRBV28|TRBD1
TGTGCCAGCAGCAGCAGGGGGGAGGCTAATGAAAAACTGTTTTTT
CASSSRGEANEKLFF
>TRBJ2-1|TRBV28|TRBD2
TGTGCCAGCAGTATCTACGGACTAGCGGGAGGAGGGCAGTTCTTC
CASSIYGLAGGGQFF
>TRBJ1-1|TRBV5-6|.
TGTGCCAGCAGCTTCGGAGGGTCCTTGACTGAAGCTTTCTTT
CASSFGGSLTEAFF
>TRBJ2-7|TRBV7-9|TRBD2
TGTGCCAGCAGCTTAGTGGGGACTAGCGTGACTAGCTCCTACGAGCAGTACTTC
CASSLVGTSVTSSYEQYF
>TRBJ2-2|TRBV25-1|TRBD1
TGTGCCAGCAGTGAGACCGGGACAGGGGTCACCGGGGAGCTGTTTTTT
CASSETGTGVTGELFF
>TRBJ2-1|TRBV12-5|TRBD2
TGTGCTAGTGGTTTGGCCCATCCTTTGACTAGCGGGAGGGGCCTATCCTACAATGAGCAGTTCTTC
CASGLAHPLTSGRGLSYNEQFF
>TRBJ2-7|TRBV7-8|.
TGTGCCAGCAGCTTATTTACAGCCGGGAGCTCCTACGAGCAGTACTTC
CASSLFTAGSSYEQYF
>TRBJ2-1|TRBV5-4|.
TGTGCCAGCAGCTTTGGCGGCTCCTACAATGAGCAGTTCTTC
CASSFGGSYNEQFF
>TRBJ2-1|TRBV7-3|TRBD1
TGTGCCAGCAGCTCAATCTTGCCGGGACAGGGCCACAATGAGCAGTTCTTC
CASSSILPGQGHNEQFF
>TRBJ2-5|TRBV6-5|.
TGTGCCAGCAGTCGGACAGAGGAGGCTGTGGCCCAGTACTTC
CASSRTEEAVAQYF
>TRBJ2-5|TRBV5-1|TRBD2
TGCGCCAGCAGCTTCGCTAGCGGGTGGCGGCAGACCCAGTACTTC
CASSFASGWRQTQYF